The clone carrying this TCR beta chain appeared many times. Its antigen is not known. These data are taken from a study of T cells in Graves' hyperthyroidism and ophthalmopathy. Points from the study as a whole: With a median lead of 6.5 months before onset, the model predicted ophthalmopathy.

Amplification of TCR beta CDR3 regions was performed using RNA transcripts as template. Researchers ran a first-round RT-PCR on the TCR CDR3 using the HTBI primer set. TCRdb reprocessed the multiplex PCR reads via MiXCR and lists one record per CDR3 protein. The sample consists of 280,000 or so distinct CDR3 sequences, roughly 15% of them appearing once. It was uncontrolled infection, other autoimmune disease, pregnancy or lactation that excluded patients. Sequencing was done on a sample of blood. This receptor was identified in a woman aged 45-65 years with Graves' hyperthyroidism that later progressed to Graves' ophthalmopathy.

The DNA for the CDR3 is TGCGCCAGCAGCTTGGAGGGTGGTTCACCCCTCCACTTT. Amino acid sequence: CASSLEGGSPLHF. The chain combines TRBV5-1 with TRBJ1-6; no definite D call. Trimming left V 0 bases short and J 9 bases short, with 7 bases between. This CDR3 spans 13 amino acids. Germline V gene sequence: CDR1 SGHRS, CDR2 YFSETQ.